The 12 T cell receptor beta chains listed next were all sequenced from one sample in a study of blood T cell repertoires in COVID-19. The assay was immunoSEQ multiplex PCR, and TCRdb's table has in-frame clones only and misses some. The profile shows around 300,000 clones, around 89% of them singletons. Input material: PBMCs or T cells enriched from blood (not recorded which). Every receptor here comes from a young woman with acute COVID-19.

This rearrangement joins TRBV3-1 (or the pseudogene TRBV3-2) to TRBJ2-5; 7 bases are shared with TRBD2. Unmatched junction bases numbered 2, after V lost 2 bases and J lost 2 bases. The CDR3 has 14 amino acids. Germline V lookup: CDR1 LGHDT, CDR2 YNNKEL (reference sequence). This chain's CDR3 is CASSQSSGQETQYF. CDR3 nucleotides: TGTGCCAGCAGCCAATCTAGCGGTCAAGAGACCCAGTACTTC.

This clone occurred once. The chain has TRBV5-4 and TRBJ1-2, with D possibly matching TRBD1 (6 bases). Trimming took off 0 bases at V and 2 bases at J, with 14 bases between the two ends. The CDR3 is 16 amino acids. Germline loops: CDR1 SGHNT, CDR2 YYREEE (reference sequence). The CDR3 here is CASSLGMGAGNYGYTF. The CDR3 DNA follows: TGTGCCAGCAGCTTGGGCATGGGGGCCGGGAACTATGGCTACACCTTC. Full variable domain (remainder filled in from reference TRBV5-4 and TRBJ1-2): ETGVTQSPTHLIKTRGQQVTLRCSSQSGHNTVSWYQQALGQGPQFIFQYYREEENGRGNFPPRFSGLQFPNYSSELNVNALELDDSALYLCASSLGMGAGNYGYTFGSGTRLTVV.

The chain employs TRBV27 and TRBJ1-1; no reliable D call. Germline loops: CDR1 MNHEY, CDR2 SMNVEV (reference sequence). This CDR3 has 13 amino acids. Trimming pared 5 bases from V and 3 bases from J, leaving 10 bases between. The CDR3, as DNA: TGTGCCAGCAGTATTGCCCCGGACACTGAAGCTTTCTTT. This sequence encodes CASSIAPDTEAFF.

This chain links TRBV19 with TRBJ1-2, with D perhaps matching TRBD1 (5 bases). The CDR3 contains 16 residues. Germline lookup yields CDR1 LNHDA and CDR2 SQIVND (reference sequence). The V and J ends lost 6 bases and 8 bases respectively, with 25 bases between them. CDR3 amino acids: CASSPVHGPFGGGYTF. For the CDR3, the DNA is TGTGCCAGTAGCCCGGTGCACGGGCCCTTCGGGGGGGGCTACACCTTC.

This clone showed up just a few times. The chain couples TRBV6-5 to TRBJ1-2, with TRBD1 matching 9 bases. The germline CDR1 and CDR2 sequences are MNHEY and SVGAGI. V was clipped by 6 bases and J by 8 bases; unmatched bases: 13. This CDR3 is 15 amino acids long. CDR3 amino acids: CASSPGGTGRRGYTF. As DNA, the CDR3 is TGTGCCAGCAGCCCCGGGGGGACAGGGCGTAGGGGCTACACCTTC.

The V and J genes are TRBV9 and TRBJ1-1, with D unresolved. Germline CDR1 reads SGDLS; CDR2 reads YYNGEE. There are 14 residues in the CDR3. V shed 4 bases and J shed 1 base, with 11 bases lying between them. This CDR3 is CASSYLTTNTEAFF. In DNA, the CDR3 is TGTGCCAGCAGCTACCTGACAACGAACACTGAAGCTTTCTTT. Drawing the rest from reference TRBV9 and TRBJ1-1, the complete variable domain is DSGVTQTPKHLITATGQRVTLRCSPRSGDLSVYWYQQSLDQGLQFLIQYYNGEERAKGNILERFSAQQFPDLHSELNLSSLELGDSALYFCASSYLTTNTEAFFGQGTRLTVV.

In this sample, this clone turned up once. Here the CDR3 DNA reads TGTGCCAGCAGATTTGGCGGGAGCTCCTACAATGAGCAGTTCTTC. This codes for CASRFGGSSYNEQFF. V gene TRBV6-5 combines with J gene TRBJ2-1, with TRBD2 matching 7 bases. The CDR3 sequence is 15 residues long. CDR1 MNHEY and CDR2 SVGAGI come from the germline V gene. V lost 6 bases, J lost 0 bases, and 5 bases stayed unmatched.

This chain joins TRBV12-3 or TRBV12-4 and TRBJ1-6, with D hard to call. The CDR3 is 13 amino acids. V dropped 6 bases and J dropped 10 bases, with 13 bases sitting between them. CDR3 sequence reads: CASSGFGESPLHF. The CDR3 nucleotides are TGTGCCAGCAGCGGGTTCGGGGAATCACCCCTCCACTTT.

DNA for the CDR3: TGTGCCAGCAGCCGGGGGGAGGGAGAGAAACTGTTTTTT. Protein sequence: CASSRGEGEKLFF. The chain recombines TRBV3-1 (or the pseudogene TRBV3-2) with TRBJ1-4; D might be TRBD1 (5 bases). V was pared by 4 bases and J by 11 bases, with 14 bases between. This CDR3 region has 13 residues. Germline values: CDR1 LGHDT, CDR2 YNNKEL (reference sequence).

The chain uses TRBV27 and TRBJ2-1, with 7 bases fitting TRBD1. Germline V lookup: CDR1 MNHEY, CDR2 SMNVEV (reference sequence). Trimming took 5 bases from V and 1 from J; bases not matched to a gene: 2. The CDR3 is 14 amino acids. CDR3 sequence (DNA): TGTGCCAGCAGTAAGGGGGCATCCTACAATGAGCAGTTCTTC. It encodes CASSKGASYNEQFF.

The rearrangement links TRBV6-5 to TRBJ2-7; tentative D call: TRBD1 (8 bases). The CDR3 is 13 residues long. Germline V lookup: CDR1 MNHEY, CDR2 SVGAGI. Trimming removed 6 bases at V and 1 base at J, with 10 bases between. DNA for the CDR3: TGTGCCAGCAGACAGGGGGGGTCCTACGAGCAGTACTTC. This gives the protein CASRQGGSYEQYF.

This chain uses TRBV10-1 with TRBJ2-7; weak D call: TRBD1 (5 bases). Germline lookup yields CDR1 WNHNN and CDR2 SYGVQD (reference sequence). V lost 3 bases to trimming and J lost 3 bases, with 9 bases between them. There are 13 residues in the CDR3. This CDR3 reads CASSDPDNYEQYF. DNA for the CDR3: TGCGCCAGCAGTGACCCGGACAACTACGAGCAGTACTTC.